Listed below are T cell receptor beta chains from one sample, sequenced in a study of cytomegalovirus exposure and HLA in healthy donors. TCRdb keeps only in-frame clones here, not all; method: immunoSEQ multiplex PCR. The sample has some 170,000 clones, approximately 90% seen once. The sample taken for sequencing was PBMCs. The receptors stem from a woman in her 30s in good health and CMV-seronegative. Both conserved end residues are trimmed from each CDR3. For some rows the clone size is stated as once, few or many, or as a class when expanded; others skip it.

CDR3 protein,V gene,clone size,J gene
ASSAIKGGQGNTDTQY,TRBV25-1,NA,TRBJ2-3
ASTATGGYNEQF,TRBV5-1,NA,TRBJ2-1
SAPGQGPANEQF,TRBV29-1,NA,TRBJ2-1
ASSQVAGTGWYGYT,TRBV14,NA,TRBJ1-2
ASSRGIGQPQH,TRBV6-5,NA,TRBJ1-5
AWSVQGGPGELF,TRBV30,NA,TRBJ2-2
ASSSDRGRPGELF,TRBV5-5,NA,TRBJ2-2
ASSLAGTSASYNEQF,TRBV5-1,NA,TRBJ2-1
ASSQRTGLAGADVTDTQY,TRBV4-1,NA,TRBJ2-3
ASSPDGLASQPQH,TRBV18,NA,TRBJ1-5
ASSGGGGYEQY,TRBV7-9,NA,TRBJ2-7
ASSLSVFAGAQRTDTQY,TRBV5-1,NA,TRBJ2-3
ASSLPRGTGGSYNEQF,TRBV7-2,NA,TRBJ2-1
ASSPKSGGQLEQY,TRBV5-1,NA,TRBJ2-7
ASSSGQGRTDTQY,TRBV7-9,NA,TRBJ2-3
ASSVETGYGYT,TRBV9,NA,TRBJ1-2
ASSMWGGTEAF,TRBV19,NA,TRBJ1-1
ASSLGVGEVYEQY,TRBV5-1,NA,TRBJ2-7
ASSYDYRDSPLH,TRBV6-5,NA,TRBJ1-6
ASSRQPNEKLF,TRBV5-1,once,TRBJ1-4
ASRPGGVPYYGYT,TRBV6-6,NA,TRBJ1-2
ASSLAGRYSNQPQH,TRBV7-2,once,TRBJ1-5
ACLTRRGTGHNEKLF,TRBV30,NA,TRBJ1-4
ASSQGRGGLADTQY,TRBV4-2,NA,TRBJ2-3
ASSLPNQQSSYEQY,TRBV5-1,NA,TRBJ2-7
ASSPLPYHGY,TRBV11-2,NA,TRBJ2-3
ASRKGLGAQETQY,TRBV2,NA,TRBJ2-5
ASSFRAGVQETQY,TRBV5-6,NA,TRBJ2-5
ASSPRADLYNSPLH,TRBV27,NA,TRBJ1-6
ASSSFGGFSSGNTIY,TRBV5-4,NA,TRBJ1-3
ASSYRMTATEAF,TRBV6-6,NA,TRBJ1-1
ASSLGFEDRGIYEQY,TRBV7-9,NA,TRBJ2-7
ASSEQAGGSYEQY,TRBV6-1,few,TRBJ2-7